The rows below give T cell receptor beta chains drawn from one sample of a study of T cell responses to AZD1222 COVID-19 vaccine. The protocol was immunoSEQ multiplex PCR, while the TCRdb copy is restricted to in-frame clones and leaves out a portion. The sample includes tens of thousands of clones, approximately 91% seen only once; the top ten take approximately 10%. The sequenced sample was peripheral blood, obtained on day 0 of AZD1222 vaccination. Receptor source: an adult in good health. Both conserved end residues are part of each CDR3. D genes are given only for firm matches. Not every row has a clone size; where given, it reads once, few, many or a size class.

v_gene,d_gene,abundance,j_gene,CDR3aa,CDR3nt
TRBV27,TRBD2,.,TRBJ2-7,CASRSQAGGTYEQYF,TGTGCCAGCAGGAGCCAAGCGGGGGGCACCTACGAGCAGTACTTC
TRBV10-3,TRBD1,once,TRBJ1-2,CAISAGTGSLGYTF,TGTGCCATCAGTGCCGGGACAGGGAGTCTTGGCTACACCTTC
TRBV5-1,.,.,TRBJ1-6,CASSLAGMHYNSPLHF,TGCGCCAGCAGCTTGGCAGGGATGCACTATAATTCACCCCTCCACTTT
TRBV14,TRBD2,.,TRBJ2-7,CASRSGGGEQYF,TGTGCCAGCAGGAGCGGGGGCGGGGAGCAGTACTTC
TRBV29-1,TRBD1,.,TRBJ1-6,CSARQGGDSPLHF,TGCAGCGCCAGACAGGGGGGTGATTCACCCCTCCACTTT
TRBV4-1,TRBD1,.,TRBJ1-1,CASSQNLSGGKAFF,TGCGCCAGCAGCCAAAACTTGTCAGGGGGCAAAGCTTTCTTT
TRBV18,.,.,TRBJ1-5,CASSLDGRQPQHF,TGTGCCAGCTCACTCGATGGGCGTCAGCCCCAGCATTTT
TRBV10-3,.,once,TRBJ1-1,CAIQDAGTEAFF,TGTGCCATCCAAGATGCAGGGACTGAAGCTTTCTTT
TRBV2,TRBD1,.,TRBJ1-1,CASSPGQGASRAFF,TGTGCCAGCAGCCCGGGACAGGGGGCCTCGCGGGCTTTCTTT
TRBV7-9,.,.,TRBJ1-2,CASSQYRDNYGYTF,TGTGCCAGCAGCCAATACCGGGACAACTATGGCTACACCTTC
TRBV3-1/TRBV3-2,.,.,TRBJ2-6,CASSQGGSTGANVLTF,TGTGCCAGCAGCCAAGGTGGCTCAACTGGGGCCAACGTCCTGACTTTC
TRBV9,.,.,TRBJ2-3,CASSEANGWADTQYF,TGTGCCAGCAGCGAAGCGAACGGATGGGCAGATACGCAGTATTTT
TRBV10-3,TRBD1,.,TRBJ2-1,CAISESGTGGFVNGEQFF,TGTGCCATCAGTGAGTCGGGGACAGGGGGCTTCGTTAACGGTGAGCAGTTCTTC
TRBV19,.,.,TRBJ1-6,CASSPGPDSSPLHF,TGTGCCAGTAGTCCGGGACCCGATAGTTCACCCCTCCACTTT
TRBV12-3/TRBV12-4,.,.,TRBJ2-1,CASSLYNEQFF,TGTGCCAGCAGCCTCTACAATGAGCAGTTCTTC
TRBV29-1,.,.,TRBJ2-7,CSGRVAEGSEQYF,TGCAGCGGACGGGTCGCGGAAGGGTCCGAGCAGTACTTC
TRBV6-5,TRBD2,.,TRBJ2-2,CASRSGSVTGELFF,TGTGCCAGCCGGAGCGGGAGTGTGACCGGGGAGCTGTTTTTT
TRBV5-1,.,.,TRBJ1-4,CASRVAGDEKLFF,TGCGCCAGCAGGGTCGCCGGGGATGAAAAACTGTTTTTT
TRBV3-1/TRBV3-2,TRBD1,.,TRBJ1-1,CASRFGTAMNTEAFF,TGTGCCAGCAGGTTCGGGACAGCGATGAACACTGAAGCTTTCTTT
TRBV18,TRBD1,.,TRBJ2-3,CASSPRDRTSTDTQYF,TGTGCCAGCTCACCACGGGACAGGACAAGCACAGATACGCAGTATTTT
TRBV29-1,.,.,TRBJ1-1,CSVEETRGTEAFF,TGCAGCGTTGAAGAGACGCGGGGCACTGAAGCTTTCTTT
TRBV7-8,.,.,TRBJ2-1,CASSPDSWVVPNEQFF,TGTGCCAGCAGCCCTGATAGCTGGGTGGTCCCCAATGAGCAGTTCTTC
TRBV2,TRBD1,.,TRBJ1-4,CASNMGTANEKLFF,TGTGCCAGCAACATGGGGACAGCGAATGAAAAACTGTTTTTT
TRBV6-5,TRBD2,.,TRBJ2-1,CASSYASGRGNEQFF,TGTGCCAGCAGTTACGCTAGCGGGAGGGGCAATGAGCAGTTCTTC
TRBV29-1,.,.,TRBJ2-4,CSVDGGRDIQYF,TGCAGCGTTGATGGGGGGCGTGACATTCAGTACTTC
TRBV5-4,TRBD2,.,TRBJ2-5,CASSVRAGVETQYF,TGTGCCAGCAGCGTTCGAGCGGGAGTCGAGACCCAGTACTTC
TRBV2,.,.,TRBJ2-3,CASRGGGSTDTQYF,TGTGCCAGCAGGGGAGGCGGGAGCACAGATACGCAGTATTTT
TRBV7-2,.,few,TRBJ1-5,CASSFLVKPQHF,TGTGCCAGCAGCTTTCTAGTAAAGCCCCAGCATTTT
TRBV7-2,TRBD1,.,TRBJ1-1,CASREQGRNTEAFF,TGTGCCAGCAGAGAACAGGGGAGGAACACTGAAGCTTTCTTT
TRBV14,TRBD1,.,TRBJ2-7,CASSQGWDSRGDEQYF,TGTGCCAGCAGCCAAGGTTGGGACAGTCGAGGGGACGAGCAGTACTTC
TRBV6-5,.,.,TRBJ2-5,CASGRDLQETQYF,TGTGCCAGCGGTCGGGATCTACAAGAGACCCAGTACTTC
TRBV5-1,.,.,TRBJ2-2,CASNGGLNTGELFF,TGCGCCAGCAACGGAGGGTTAAACACCGGGGAGCTGTTTTTT
TRBV28,TRBD1,.,TRBJ1-5,CASSSWDRGYQPQHF,TGTGCCAGCAGTTCTTGGGACAGGGGCTATCAGCCCCAGCATTTT
TRBV7-2,.,.,TRBJ2-1,CASSLLAGTPNDEQFF,TGTGCCAGCAGCTTATTGGCAGGGACTCCCAACGATGAGCAGTTCTTC
TRBV11-1,.,.,TRBJ1-1,CASSRSQYTEAFF,TGTGCCAGCAGCCGCTCGCAGTACACTGAAGCTTTCTTT
TRBV7-2,.,.,TRBJ2-7,CASSLADSGPSLSYEQYF,TGTGCCAGCAGCTTAGCGGACAGCGGGCCGAGCCTCTCCTACGAGCAGTACTTC
TRBV7-9,.,.,TRBJ2-2,CASSLNTGELFF,TGTGCCAGCAGCTTGAACACCGGGGAGCTGTTTTTT
TRBV3-1/TRBV3-2,.,.,TRBJ1-5,CASSQGVIRGPQHF,TGTGCCAGCAGCCAAGGGGTTATTCGGGGGCCCCAGCATTTT
TRBV7-9,.,.,TRBJ2-1,CASRGGVEEFF,TGTGCCAGCAGGGGCGGGGTAGAAGAGTTCTTC
TRBV5-1,.,once,TRBJ2-5,CASSLGGWEQETQYF,TGCGCCAGCAGCTTGGGTGGGTGGGAACAAGAGACCCAGTACTTC
TRBV7-7,.,.,TRBJ2-3,CASSPRRSDTQYF,TGTGCCAGCAGCCCCCGACGGTCAGATACGCAGTATTTT
TRBV7-9,TRBD1,.,TRBJ1-2,CASSLGGDRGYGYTF,TGTGCCAGCAGCTTAGGAGGGGACAGGGGGTATGGCTACACCTTC
TRBV27,.,.,TRBJ1-5,CASLRRGQPQHF,TGTGCCAGCTTAAGGAGGGGACAGCCCCAGCATTTT
TRBV5-6,TRBD1,once,TRBJ1-6,CASSLGQGAGYNSPLHF,TGTGCCAGCAGCTTGGGTCAGGGGGCAGGTTATAATTCACCCCTCCACTTT
TRBV6-5,.,.,TRBJ2-2,CASQEGRWFGELFF,TGTGCCAGCCAGGAAGGGAGATGGTTCGGGGAGCTGTTTTTT
TRBV15,TRBD2,.,TRBJ2-7,CATSGLGTNQQYF,TGTGCCACCAGCGGGTTGGGGACTAATCAGCAGTACTTC
TRBV5-1,.,.,TRBJ1-2,CASSATSGTNYGYTF,TGCGCCAGCAGCGCAACCTCCGGGACAAACTATGGCTACACCTTC